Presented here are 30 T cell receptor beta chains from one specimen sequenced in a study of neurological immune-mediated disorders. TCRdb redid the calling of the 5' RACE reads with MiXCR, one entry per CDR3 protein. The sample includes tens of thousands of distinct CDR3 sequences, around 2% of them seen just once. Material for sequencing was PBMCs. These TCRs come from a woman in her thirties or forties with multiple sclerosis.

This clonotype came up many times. The CDR3 is CSARERGWGTETEAFF. The CDR3 DNA sequence: TGCAGTGCTAGAGAACGGGGGTGGGGAACAGAGACTGAAGCTTTCTTT. The J gene is TRBJ1-1, the V gene TRBV20-1, with D possibly being TRBD1 (5 bases). In germline, CDR1 is DFQATT, CDR2 SNEGSKA (reference sequence). This CDR3 spans 16 amino acids. The V end was cut by 0 bases, the J end by 5 bases, with 19 bases between.

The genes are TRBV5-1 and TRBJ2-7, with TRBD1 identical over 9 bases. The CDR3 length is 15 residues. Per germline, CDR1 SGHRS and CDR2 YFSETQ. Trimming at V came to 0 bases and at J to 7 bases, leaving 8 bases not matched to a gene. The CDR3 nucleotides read TGCGCCAGCAGCTTGGCCGGGGGACAGGGATGGGAGCAGTACTTC. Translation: CASSLAGGQGWEQYF.

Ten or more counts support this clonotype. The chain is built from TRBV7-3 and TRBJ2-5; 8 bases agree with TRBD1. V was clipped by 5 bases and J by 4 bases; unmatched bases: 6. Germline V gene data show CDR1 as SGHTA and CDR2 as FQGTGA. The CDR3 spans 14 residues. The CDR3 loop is CASSATGGRETQYF. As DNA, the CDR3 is TGTGCCAGCAGCGCAACAGGGGGGCGAGAGACCCAGTACTTC.

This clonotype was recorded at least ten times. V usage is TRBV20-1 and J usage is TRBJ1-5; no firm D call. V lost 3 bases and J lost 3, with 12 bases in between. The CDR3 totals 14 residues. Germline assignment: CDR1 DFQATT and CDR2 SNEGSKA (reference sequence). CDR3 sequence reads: CSASGRAFNQPQHF. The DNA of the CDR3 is TGCAGTGCTAGCGGCCGGGCCTTCAATCAGCCCCAGCATTTT.

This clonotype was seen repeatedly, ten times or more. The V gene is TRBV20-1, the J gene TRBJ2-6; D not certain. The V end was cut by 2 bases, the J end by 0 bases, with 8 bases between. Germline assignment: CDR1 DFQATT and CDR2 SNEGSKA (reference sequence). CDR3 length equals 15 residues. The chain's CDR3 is CSARPASSGANVLTF. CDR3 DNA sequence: TGCAGTGCTAGACCGGCGAGCTCTGGGGCCAACGTCCTGACTTTC.

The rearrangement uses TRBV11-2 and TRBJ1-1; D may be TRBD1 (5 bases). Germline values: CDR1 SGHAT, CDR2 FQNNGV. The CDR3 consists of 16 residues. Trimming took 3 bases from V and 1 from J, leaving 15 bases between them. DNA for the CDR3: TGTGCCAGCAGCTTTGCCAGGGCAGGGAAGAACACTGAAGCTTTCTTT. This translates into CASSFARAGKNTEAFF.

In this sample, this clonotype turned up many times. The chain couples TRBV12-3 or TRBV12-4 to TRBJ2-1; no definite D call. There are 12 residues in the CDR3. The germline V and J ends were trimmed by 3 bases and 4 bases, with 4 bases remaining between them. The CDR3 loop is CASSFGYNEQFF. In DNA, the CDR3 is TGTGCCAGCAGTTTCGGGTACAATGAGCAGTTCTTC.

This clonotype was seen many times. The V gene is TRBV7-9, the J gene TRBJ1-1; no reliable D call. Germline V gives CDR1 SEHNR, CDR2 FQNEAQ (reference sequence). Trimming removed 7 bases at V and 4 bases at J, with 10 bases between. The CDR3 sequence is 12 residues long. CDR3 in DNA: TGTGCCAGCATCAGCGATCGCACTGAAGCTTTCTTT. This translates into CASISDRTEAFF.

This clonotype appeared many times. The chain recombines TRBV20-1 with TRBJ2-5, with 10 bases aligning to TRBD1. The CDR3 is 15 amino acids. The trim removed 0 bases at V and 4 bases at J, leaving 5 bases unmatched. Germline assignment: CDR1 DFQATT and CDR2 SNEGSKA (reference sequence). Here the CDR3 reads CSARDTRTGGETQYF. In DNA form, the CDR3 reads TGCAGTGCTAGAGATACCAGGACAGGGGGAGAGACCCAGTACTTC.

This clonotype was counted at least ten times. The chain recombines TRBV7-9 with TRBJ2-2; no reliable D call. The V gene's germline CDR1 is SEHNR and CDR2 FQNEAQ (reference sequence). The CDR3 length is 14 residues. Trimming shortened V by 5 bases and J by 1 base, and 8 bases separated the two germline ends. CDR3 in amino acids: CASSQLMNTGELFF. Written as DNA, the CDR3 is TGTGCCAGCAGCCAATTAATGAACACCGGGGAGCTGTTTTTT.

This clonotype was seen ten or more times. The CDR3 region is CSGDGPQETQYF. The CDR3 bases are TGCAGTGGGGACGGCCCCCAAGAGACCCAGTACTTC. This sequence joins TRBV20-1 and TRBJ2-5; tentatively, D is TRBD1 or TRBD2 (5 bases each). The length of the CDR3 is 12 residues. The germline gives CDR1 DFQATT, CDR2 SNEGSKA (reference sequence). V lost 7 bases, J lost 1 base, and 10 bases lay in between.

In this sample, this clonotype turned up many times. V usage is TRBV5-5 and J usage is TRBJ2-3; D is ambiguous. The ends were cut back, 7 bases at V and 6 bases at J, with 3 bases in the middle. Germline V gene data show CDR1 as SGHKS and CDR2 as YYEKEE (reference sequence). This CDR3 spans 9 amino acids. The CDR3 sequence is CASGDTQYF. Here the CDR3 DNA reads TGTGCCAGCGGCGATACGCAGTATTTT. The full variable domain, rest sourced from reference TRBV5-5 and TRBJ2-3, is DAGVTQSPTHLIKTRGQQVTLRCSPISGHKSVSWYQQVLGQGPQFIFQYYEKEERGRGNFPDRFSARQFPNYSSELNVNALLLGDSALYLCASGDTQYFGPGTRLTVL.

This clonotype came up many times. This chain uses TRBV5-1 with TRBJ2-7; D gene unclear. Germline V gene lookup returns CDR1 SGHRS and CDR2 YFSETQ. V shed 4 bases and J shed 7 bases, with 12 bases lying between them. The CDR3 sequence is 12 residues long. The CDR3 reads CASSRVGWEQYF. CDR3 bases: TGCGCCAGCAGCAGGGTTGGGTGGGAGCAGTACTTC. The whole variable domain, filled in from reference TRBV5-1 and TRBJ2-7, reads KAGVTQTPRYLIKTRGQQVTLSCSPISGHRSVSWYQQTPGQGLQFLFEYFSETQRNKGNFPGRFSGRQFSNSRSEMNVSTLELGDSALYLCASSRVGWEQYFGPGTRLTVT.

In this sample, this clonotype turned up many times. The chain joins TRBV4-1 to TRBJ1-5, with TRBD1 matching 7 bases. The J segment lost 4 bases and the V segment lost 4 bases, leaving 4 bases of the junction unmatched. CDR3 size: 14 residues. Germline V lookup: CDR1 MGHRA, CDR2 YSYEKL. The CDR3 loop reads CASSRDRVNQPQHF. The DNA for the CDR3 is TGCGCCAGCAGCCGTGACAGGGTGAATCAGCCCCAGCATTTT.

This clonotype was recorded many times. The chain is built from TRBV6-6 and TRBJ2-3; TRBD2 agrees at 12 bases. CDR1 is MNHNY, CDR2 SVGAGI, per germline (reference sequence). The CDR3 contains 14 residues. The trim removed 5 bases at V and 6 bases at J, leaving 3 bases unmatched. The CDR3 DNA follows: TGTGCCAGCAGTCGGACTAGCGGGGCGGATACGCAGTATTTT. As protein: CASSRTSGADTQYF.

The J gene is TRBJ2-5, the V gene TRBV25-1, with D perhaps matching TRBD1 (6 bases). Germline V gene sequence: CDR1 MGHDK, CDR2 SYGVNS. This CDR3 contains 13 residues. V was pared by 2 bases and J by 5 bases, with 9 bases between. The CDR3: CASSETGWETQYF. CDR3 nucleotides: TGTGCCAGCAGTGAAACAGGGTGGGAGACCCAGTACTTC.

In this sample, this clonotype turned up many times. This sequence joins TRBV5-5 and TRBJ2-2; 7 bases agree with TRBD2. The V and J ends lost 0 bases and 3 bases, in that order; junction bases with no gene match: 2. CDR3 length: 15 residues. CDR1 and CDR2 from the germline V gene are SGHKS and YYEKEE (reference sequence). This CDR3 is CASSLAGGYTGELFF. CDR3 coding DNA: TGTGCCAGCAGCTTGGCCGGGGGGTACACCGGGGAGCTGTTTTTT.

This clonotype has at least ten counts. The DNA of the CDR3 is TGTGCCAGCAGCTTAGGGGGGCGGGGGAACCACAATGAGCAGTTCTTC. The encoded protein is CASSLGGRGNHNEQFF. The rearrangement uses TRBV11-2 and TRBJ2-1, with D possibly TRBD2 on 7 matching bases. Germline V gives CDR1 SGHAT, CDR2 FQNNGV. The CDR3 has 16 residues. Trimming shortened V by 1 base and J by 5 bases, and 15 bases separated the two germline ends. Full variable domain (outside the CDR3, taken from reference TRBV11-2 and TRBJ2-1): EAGVAQSPRYKIIEKRQSVAFWCNPISGHATLYWYQQILGQGPKLLIQFQNNGVVDDSQLPKDRFSAERLKGVDSTLKIQPAKLEDSAVYLCASSLGGRGNHNEQFFGPGTRLTVL.

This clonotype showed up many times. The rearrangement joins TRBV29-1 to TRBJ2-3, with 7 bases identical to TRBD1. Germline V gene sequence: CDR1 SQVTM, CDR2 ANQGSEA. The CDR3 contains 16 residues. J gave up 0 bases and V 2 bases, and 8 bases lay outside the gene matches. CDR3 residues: CSVEPTGLGSTDTQYF. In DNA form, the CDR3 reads TGCAGCGTTGAACCGACAGGGCTCGGGAGCACAGATACGCAGTATTTT.

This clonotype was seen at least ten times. CDR3 residues: CASGTGFGNTIYF. The CDR3, as DNA: TGTGCCAGCGGGACAGGGTTCGGAAACACCATATATTTT. The V and J genes are TRBV11-2 and TRBJ1-3, with 9 bases fitting TRBD1. V shed 8 bases and J 4 bases; nucleotides not matched to a gene: 3. Germline V gives CDR1 SGHAT, CDR2 FQNNGV. This CDR3 region has 13 residues.

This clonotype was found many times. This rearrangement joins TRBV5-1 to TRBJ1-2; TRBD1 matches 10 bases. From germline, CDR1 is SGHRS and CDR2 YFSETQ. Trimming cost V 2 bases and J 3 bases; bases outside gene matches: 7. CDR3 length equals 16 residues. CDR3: CASSFPNGTGDYGYTF. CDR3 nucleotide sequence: TGCGCCAGCAGCTTCCCAAACGGGACAGGGGACTATGGCTACACCTTC.

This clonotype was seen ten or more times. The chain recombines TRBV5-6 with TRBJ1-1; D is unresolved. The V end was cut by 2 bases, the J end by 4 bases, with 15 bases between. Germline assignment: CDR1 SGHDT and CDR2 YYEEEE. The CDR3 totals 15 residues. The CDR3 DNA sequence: TGTGCCAGCAGCTTTACCCGGGGTTCTGGCACTGAAGCTTTCTTT. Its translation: CASSFTRGSGTEAFF.

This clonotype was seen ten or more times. CDR3 coding DNA: TGTGCCATCGGCCGGGATGAGAATGAAAAACTGTTTTTT. This encodes CAIGRDENEKLFF. This chain links TRBV10-3 with TRBJ1-4; D is ambiguous. Deletions cut 8 bases from V and 5 bases from J, with 12 bases between. The length of the CDR3 is 13 residues. Germline loops: CDR1 ENHRY, CDR2 SYGVKD.

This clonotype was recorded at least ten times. CDR3 bases: TGCAGTGCTAGAGATTTGATAGCTAACTATGGCTACACCTTC. Translation gives CSARDLIANYGYTF. The J gene is TRBJ1-2, the V gene TRBV20-1; D not certain. This CDR3 has 14 amino acids. Germline lookup yields CDR1 DFQATT and CDR2 SNEGSKA (reference sequence). Trimming removed 0 bases at V and 0 bases at J, with 8 bases between.

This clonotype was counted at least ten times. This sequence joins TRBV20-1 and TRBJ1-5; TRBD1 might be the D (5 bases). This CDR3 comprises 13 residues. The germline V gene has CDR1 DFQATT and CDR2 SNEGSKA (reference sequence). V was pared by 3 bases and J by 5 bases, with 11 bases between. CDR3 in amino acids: CSASRDGDQPQHF. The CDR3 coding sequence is TGCAGTGCTAGCCGGGACGGTGATCAGCCCCAGCATTTT.

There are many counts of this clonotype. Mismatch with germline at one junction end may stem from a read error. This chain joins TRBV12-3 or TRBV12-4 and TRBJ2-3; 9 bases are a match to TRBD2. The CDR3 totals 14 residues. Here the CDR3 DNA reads TGTGCCAGCAGATTAGCGGGGGGCACAGATACGCAGTATTTT. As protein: CASRLAGGTDTQYF.

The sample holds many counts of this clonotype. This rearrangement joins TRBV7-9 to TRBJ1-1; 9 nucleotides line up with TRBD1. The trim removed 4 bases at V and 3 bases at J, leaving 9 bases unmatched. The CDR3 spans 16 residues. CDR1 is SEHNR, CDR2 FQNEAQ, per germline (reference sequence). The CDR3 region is CASSYFGTGPDTEAFF. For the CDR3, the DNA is TGTGCCAGCAGCTACTTCGGGACAGGGCCGGACACTGAAGCTTTCTTT.

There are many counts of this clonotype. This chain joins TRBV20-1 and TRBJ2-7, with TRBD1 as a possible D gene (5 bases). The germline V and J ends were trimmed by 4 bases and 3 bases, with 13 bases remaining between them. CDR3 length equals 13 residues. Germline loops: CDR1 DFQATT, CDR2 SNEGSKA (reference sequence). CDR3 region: CSAKGVGIYEQYF. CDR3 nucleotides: TGCAGTGCTAAAGGGGTCGGTATCTACGAGCAGTACTTC.

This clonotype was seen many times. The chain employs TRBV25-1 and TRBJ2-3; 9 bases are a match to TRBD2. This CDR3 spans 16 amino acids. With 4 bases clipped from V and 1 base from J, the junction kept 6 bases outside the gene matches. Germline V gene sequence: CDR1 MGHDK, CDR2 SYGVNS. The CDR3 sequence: CASSGSQRGGTDTQYF. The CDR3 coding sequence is TGTGCCAGCAGTGGATCTCAGCGGGGGGGCACAGATACGCAGTATTTT.

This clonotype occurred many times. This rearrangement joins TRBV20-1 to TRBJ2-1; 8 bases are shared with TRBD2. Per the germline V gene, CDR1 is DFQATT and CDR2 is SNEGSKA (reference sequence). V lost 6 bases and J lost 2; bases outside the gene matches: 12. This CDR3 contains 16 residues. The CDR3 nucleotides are TGCAGTGCACCCTTCGTAGCGGGGTCAGCCTACAATGAGCAGTTCTTC. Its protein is CSAPFVAGSAYNEQFF.